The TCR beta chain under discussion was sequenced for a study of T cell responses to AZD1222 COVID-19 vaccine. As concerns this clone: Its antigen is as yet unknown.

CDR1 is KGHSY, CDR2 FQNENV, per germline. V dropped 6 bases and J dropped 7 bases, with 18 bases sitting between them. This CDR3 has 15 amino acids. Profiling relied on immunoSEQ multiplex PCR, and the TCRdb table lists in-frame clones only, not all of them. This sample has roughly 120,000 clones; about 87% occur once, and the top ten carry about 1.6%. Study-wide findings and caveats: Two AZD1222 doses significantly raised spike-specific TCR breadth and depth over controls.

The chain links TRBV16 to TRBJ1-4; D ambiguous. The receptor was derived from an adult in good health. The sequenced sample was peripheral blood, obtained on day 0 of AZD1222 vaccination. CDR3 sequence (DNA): TGTGCCAGCAGTCATCTGGAGGCGGGAGGTGAAAAACTGTTTTTT. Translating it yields CASSHLEAGGEKLFF.